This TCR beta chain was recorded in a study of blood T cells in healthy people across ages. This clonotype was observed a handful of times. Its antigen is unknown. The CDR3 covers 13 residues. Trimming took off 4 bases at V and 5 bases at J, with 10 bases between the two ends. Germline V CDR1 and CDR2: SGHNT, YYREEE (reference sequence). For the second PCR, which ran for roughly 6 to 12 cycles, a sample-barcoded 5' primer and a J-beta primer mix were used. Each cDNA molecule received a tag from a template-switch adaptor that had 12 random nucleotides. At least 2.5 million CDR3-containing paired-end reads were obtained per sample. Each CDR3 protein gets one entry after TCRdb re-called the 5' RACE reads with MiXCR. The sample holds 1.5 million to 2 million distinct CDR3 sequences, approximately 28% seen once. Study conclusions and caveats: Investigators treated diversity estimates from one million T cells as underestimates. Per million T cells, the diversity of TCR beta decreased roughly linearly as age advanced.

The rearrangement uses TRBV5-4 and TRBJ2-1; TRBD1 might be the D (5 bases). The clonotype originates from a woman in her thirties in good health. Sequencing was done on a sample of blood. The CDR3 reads CASSPSDNNEQFF. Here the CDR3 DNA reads TGTGCCAGCAGCCCTTCGGACAACAATGAGCAGTTCTTC. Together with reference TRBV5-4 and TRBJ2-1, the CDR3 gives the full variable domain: ETGVTQSPTHLIKTRGQQVTLRCSSQSGHNTVSWYQQALGQGPQFIFQYYREEENGRGNFPPRFSGLQFPNYSSELNVNALELDDSALYLCASSPSDNNEQFFGPGTRLTVL.